One and the same sample provided the 26 T cell receptor beta chains below, sequenced in a study of breast tumors, draining lymph nodes, adjacent tissues. A single record per CDR3 protein comes from TCRdb applying MiXCR to the multiplex PCR reads. The repertoire holds under 75,000 distinct CDR3 sequences, with less than 60% as singletons. Specimen: breast tumor tissue. The receptors here all came from a female donor with breast cancer. Some clones in this sample may be carry-over from other donors' samples.

This clonotype was observed at least ten times. This clone may be a read error of a much larger clone one base away. This chain uses TRBV20-1 with TRBJ2-2, with TRBD2 identical over 8 bases. With V trimmed by 4 bases and J by 4 bases, 11 bases remained unmatched. Per the germline V gene, CDR1 is DFQATT and CDR2 is SNEGSKA (reference sequence). This CDR3 is built from 16 residues. Here the CDR3 DNA reads TGCAGTGCTATCGTGGCGGGGGGCCAGACCACCGGGGAGCTGTTTTTT. Its protein product is CSAIVAGGQTTGELFF.

The rearrangement joins TRBV20-1 to TRBJ2-3; D gene uncertain. Germline CDR1 DFQATT, CDR2 SNEGSKA (reference sequence). V lost 5 bases to trimming and J lost 10 bases, with 13 bases between them. This CDR3 comprises 11 residues. CDR3 bases: TGCAGTGCTTTCTTAATGGATGCGCAGTATTTT. As protein: CSAFLMDAQYF.

This clonotype was observed many times. One base away lies a much larger clone, so this may be a sequencing read error. The gene calls are TRBV7-9 and TRBJ2-3, with D perhaps matching TRBD2 (5 bases). The CDR3 covers 17 residues. CDR1 is SEHNR, CDR2 FQNEAQ, per germline (reference sequence). In nucleotides, the CDR3 is TGTGCCAGCAGCTTTTCGGACTGGGCGAGTAGCACAGATCCGCAGTATTTT. Its translation is CASSFSDWASSTDPQYF.

The DNA of the CDR3 is TGTGCCAGCAGCGGGACGGTGGCGGGATACACCGGGGAGCTGTTTTTT. Protein product: CASSGTVAGYTGELFF. This chain links TRBV7-8 with TRBJ2-2; TRBD2 is a possible D gene (6 bases). CDR3 size: 16 residues. Germline CDR1 reads SGHVS; CDR2 reads FQNEAQ. V dropped 5 bases and J dropped 3 bases, with 16 bases sitting between them.

This clonotype is deemed large (0.1 to 1%). The rearrangement links TRBV7-3 to TRBJ2-2; D may be TRBD1 (5 bases). Germline assignment: CDR1 SGHTA and CDR2 FQGTGA. The CDR3 covers 13 residues. Trimming removed 3 bases at V and 4 bases at J, with 6 bases between. The CDR3 region is CASSLQGTGELFF. The CDR3 DNA follows: TGTGCCAGCAGCTTGCAGGGCACCGGGGAGCTGTTTTTT.

This clonotype came up once. Likely a read error: the CDR3 ends without its conserved phenylalanine or tryptophan. The rearrangement uses TRBV15 and TRBJ2-2; 8 nucleotides match TRBD2. Per the germline V gene, CDR1 is LNHNV and CDR2 is YYDKDF (reference sequence). CDR3 length: 14 residues. CDR3 DNA: TGTGCCACCAGCATTCTACTAGCTGCGGGGGGGCTGTTTCTT. This codes for CATSILLAAGGLFL.

The rearrangement joins TRBV12-3 or TRBV12-4 to TRBJ1-1; unclear D gene. This CDR3 has 13 amino acids. Trimming took off 3 bases at V and 6 bases at J, with 11 bases between the two ends. The CDR3 is CASSFFSGSEAFF. In nucleotides, the CDR3 is TGTGCCAGCAGTTTCTTTAGCGGTTCTGAAGCTTTCTTT.

Points on this clonotype: It may be a read error: a sequence one base away is much more abundant. The chain recombines TRBV6-6 with TRBJ2-7; D gene unclear. Per the germline V gene, CDR1 is MNHNY and CDR2 is SVGAGI (reference sequence). Trimming cost V 7 bases and J 3 bases, with 16 bases left between them. This CDR3 is built from 14 residues. The CDR3 loop is CASNRAGVNYEQYF. As DNA, the CDR3 is TGTGCCAGCAACCGTGCTGGGGTAAACTACGAGCAGTACTTC.

This clonotype has at least ten counts. V is TRBV19 and J is TRBJ2-5; D call uncertain. This CDR3 spans 15 amino acids. CDR1 and CDR2 (germline): LNHDA, SQIVND (reference sequence). Trimming pared 0 bases from V and 1 base from J, leaving 9 bases between. The CDR3 spells CASSIDGSGQETQYF. The CDR3 DNA reads TGTGCCAGTAGTATAGATGGGTCAGGCCAAGAGACCCAGTACTTC.

This clonotype was observed many times. The gene calls are TRBV2 and TRBJ2-7; no clear D. CDR1 and CDR2 (germline): SNHLY, FYNNEI. V lost 3 bases and J lost 0, with 12 bases in between. The length of the CDR3 is 15 residues. CDR3 coding DNA: TGTGCCAGCAGTGATGGGCAGAGCTTCTCCTACGAGCAGTACTTC. Protein sequence: CASSDGQSFSYEQYF. The full variable domain, with the rest looked up from reference TRBV2 and TRBJ2-7, is EPEVTQTPSHQVTQMGQEVILRCVPISNHLYFYWYRQILGQKVEFLVSFYNNEISEKSEIFDDQFSVERPDGSNFTLKIRSTKLEDSAMYFCASSDGQSFSYEQYFGPGTRLTVT.

Note on this clonotype: Germline and junction disagree at one end, which may indicate a read error. The J gene is TRBJ2-3, the V gene TRBV7-7; tentatively, D is TRBD1 (5 bases). This CDR3 is 13 amino acids long. The germline V gene has CDR1 SSHAT and CDR2 FNYEAQ (reference sequence). The CDR3 DNA sequence: TGTGCTAGCAGCTCCGACTGGGGCGATACGCAGTATTTT. Protein sequence: CASSSDWGDTQYF.

Notes on this clonotype: At one end the junction does not follow the germline gene, possibly because of a read error. The CDR3 DNA reads as TGTGCCGGCAGCTTACACCAGGCCGGGGAGCTGTTTTTT. It translates to CAGSLHQAGELFF. This chain uses TRBV7-2 with TRBJ2-2, with unresolved D. Germline V gene sequence: CDR1 SGHTA, CDR2 FQGNSA. The CDR3 has 13 amino acids.

This rearrangement joins TRBV24-1 to TRBJ2-5, with a tentative D call TRBD2 (7 bases). From germline, CDR1 is KGHDR and CDR2 SFDVKD. Trimming took 4 bases from V and 1 from J, leaving 15 bases between them. The CDR3 consists of 16 residues. In DNA form, the CDR3 reads TGTGCCACCAGTGAGGGAGGGACATGGGGCCAAGAGACCCAGTACTTC. Translating it yields CATSEGGTWGQETQYF.

The rearrangement links TRBV11-2 to TRBJ1-6; D perhaps matches TRBD1 (6 bases). The V end was cut by 5 bases, the J end by 8 bases, with 13 bases between. Per the germline V gene, CDR1 is SGHAT and CDR2 is FQNNGV. CDR3 length: 14 amino acids. For the CDR3, the DNA is TGTGCCAGCAGCCTCGGGGGGGCCGATTCACCCCTCCACTTT. Protein sequence: CASSLGGADSPLHF.

The rearrangement joins TRBV7-9 to TRBJ1-2; no firm D call. Germline lookup yields CDR1 SEHNR and CDR2 FQNEAQ (reference sequence). The CDR3 contains 15 residues. V lost 2 bases and J 4 bases, leaving 14 bases between the germline ends. The CDR3 DNA follows: TGTGCCAGCAGCTTAAACCCGGGTCGGACCTATGGCTACACCTTC. The encoded protein is CASSLNPGRTYGYTF. Complete variable domain (other parts from reference TRBV7-9 and TRBJ1-2): DTGVSQNPRHKITKRGQNVTFRCDPISEHNRLYWYRQTLGQGPEFLTYFQNEAQLEKSRLLSDRFSAERPKGSFSTLEIQRTEQGDSAMYLCASSLNPGRTYGYTFGSGTRLTVV.

The V and J genes are TRBV20-1 and TRBJ2-1, with 13 positions matching TRBD2. This CDR3 spans 14 amino acids. In germline, CDR1 is DFQATT, CDR2 SNEGSKA (reference sequence). The V gene end was trimmed by 8 bases and the J gene end by 5 bases; junction bases not matched to a gene: 6. The CDR3, as DNA: TGCAGTCAGACTAGCGGGAGGTCCGACAATGAGCAGTTCTTC. The encoded protein is CSQTSGRSDNEQFF.

This clonotype was seen ten or more times. The chain uses TRBV3-2 and TRBJ2-7; the D call in the table, TRBD2, was not verified against the DNA. TRBV3-2 represents a pseudogene. The CDR3 runs to 14 residues. This CDR3 reads CASTRTGTSYEQYF. The CDR3 DNA follows: TGTGCCAGCACCCGGACCGGGACTAGCTACGAGCAGTACTTC.

Concerning this clonotype itself: At one boundary the junction diverges from the germline segment, which might be a read error. The chain combines TRBV20-1 with TRBJ2-7, with 8 bases identical to TRBD2. This CDR3 region has 15 residues. Germline assignment: CDR1 DFQATT and CDR2 SNEGSKA (reference sequence). The CDR3 sequence is CSARSSGGTSYGQYF. The CDR3 coding sequence is TGCAGTGCTAGATCGTCGGGGGGGACCTCCTACGGGCAGTACTTC.

This clonotype was recorded many times. The genes are TRBV7-9 and TRBJ2-7; 12 bases map to TRBD2. This CDR3 has 13 residues. Trimming removed 8 bases from V and 4 bases from J; junction bases left unmatched: 3. Germline-derived CDR1 and CDR2 are SEHNR and FQNEAQ (reference sequence). CDR3: CASGTSGSYEQYF. The CDR3 nucleotides are TGTGCCAGCGGGACTAGCGGGTCTTACGAGCAGTACTTC. Supplemented by reference TRBV7-9 and TRBJ2-7, the full variable domain reads DTGVSQNPRHKITKRGQNVTFRCDPISEHNRLYWYRQTLGQGPEFLTYFQNEAQLEKSRLLSDRFSAERPKGSFSTLEIQRTEQGDSAMYLCASGTSGSYEQYFGPGTRLTVT.

This clonotype is categorized as medium-sized. The chain joins TRBV7-9 to TRBJ2-3; unclear D gene. Germline V gene data show CDR1 as SEHNR and CDR2 as FQNEAQ (reference sequence). The V end was cut by 5 bases, the J end by 5 bases, with 17 bases between. This CDR3 is built from 15 residues. The CDR3 DNA reads as TGTGCCAGCAGCCAATTGACCTTGTCGGGAGATACGCAGTATTTT. The encoded protein is CASSQLTLSGDTQYF.

This clonotype was detected ten times or more. V gene TRBV9 combines with J gene TRBJ2-3; 7 bases fit TRBD2. V was clipped by 0 bases and J by 5 bases; unmatched bases: 9. CDR1 SGDLS and CDR2 YYNGEE come from the germline V gene. The CDR3 consists of 16 residues. This CDR3 is CASSVAGGLELDTQYF. CDR3 nucleotide sequence: TGTGCCAGCAGCGTAGCGGGTGGACTAGAATTAGATACGCAGTATTTT. The complete variable domain, with remaining parts taken from reference TRBV9 and TRBJ2-3, reads DSGVTQTPKHLITATGQRVTLRCSPRSGDLSVYWYQQSLDQGLQFLIQYYNGEERAKGNILERFSAQQFPDLHSELNLSSLELGDSALYFCASSVAGGLELDTQYFGPGTRLTVL.

The DNA for the CDR3 is TGTGCCATCACCAAAGGACGCCTTTATGGCTACACCTTC. This translates into CAITKGRLYGYTF. This sequence joins TRBV10-3 and TRBJ1-2; no reliable D call. This CDR3 is 13 amino acids long. Germline V gives CDR1 ENHRY, CDR2 SYGVKD. V was clipped by 7 bases and J by 5 bases, with 14 bases between them.

V is TRBV7-9 and J is TRBJ2-3, with 8 bases identical to TRBD2. This CDR3 is 18 amino acids long. From germline, CDR1 is SEHNR and CDR2 FQNEAQ (reference sequence). V trimming: 5 bases; J trimming: 1 base; junction bases outside the gene matches: 14. In DNA, the CDR3 is TGTGCCAGCAGCACCCGGGGGGGCGGGAGAGGAGGCACAGATACGCAGTATTTT. Its protein is CASSTRGGGRGGTDTQYF.

The genes are TRBV7-2 and TRBJ1-5; D not certain. The CDR3 has 13 amino acids. Germline-derived CDR1 and CDR2 are SGHTA and FQGNSA. Trimming left V 5 bases short and J 11 bases short, with 16 bases between. The CDR3, as DNA: TGTGCCAGCAGCAGAAGCGAGAATCATACCCAGCATTTT. It encodes CASSRSENHTQHF.

The chain is built from TRBV6-5 and TRBJ1-6; 8 positions match TRBD1. V lost 5 bases to trimming and J lost 9 bases; unmatched junction nucleotides: 12. The CDR3 is 16 amino acids. Germline V gene lookup returns CDR1 MNHEY and CDR2 SVGAGI. Here the CDR3 reads CASSQMGHRGISPLHF. The CDR3 nucleotides are TGTGCCAGCAGTCAAATGGGGCACAGGGGGATTTCACCCCTCCACTTT.

The rearrangement joins TRBV24-1 to TRBJ2-2; D is unclear. The germline V gene has CDR1 KGHDR and CDR2 SFDVKD. V dropped 5 bases and J dropped 2 bases, with 8 bases sitting between them. This CDR3 has 14 residues. The CDR3 here is CATSGRINTGELFF. The CDR3 DNA follows: TGTGCCACCAGTGGACGGATAAACACCGGGGAGCTGTTTTTT.